What follows is one T cell receptor (beta chain) and its context. Its matching antigen is unknown. This record comes from a study of T cell responses to AZD1222 COVID-19 vaccine. Study summary: Some second doses came at about 4 weeks and others at about 12 weeks; these were pooled. Overall study results and limits: Clonal diversity may have been underestimated, and the donors were mostly white British, with more females than males. After two AZD1222 doses, spike-specific TCR breadth and depth rose versus day 0. It was only after the peak T cell response that any repertoires were sampled.

TCRdb keeps only in-frame clones here, not all; method: immunoSEQ multiplex PCR. The table records over 40,000 clones, approximately 84% of them present only once. Germline CDR1 reads LNHDA; CDR2 reads SQIVND (reference sequence). V lost 5 bases to trimming and J lost 4 bases, with 11 bases between them. CDR3 length: 13 residues. This TCR came from an adult in good health. This chain links TRBV19 with TRBJ1-2; D is unresolved. The sample consisted of peripheral blood, taken on day 0 of AZD1222 vaccination. Here the CDR3 reads CASSPAVFYGYTF. The CDR3 DNA reads TGTGCCAGTAGTCCCGCCGTATTCTATGGCTACACCTTC.